The 18 T cell receptor beta chains given below trace back to one sample, sequenced in a study of blood T cell repertoires in COVID-19. The method was immunoSEQ multiplex PCR; TCRdb's version includes in-frame clones alone and lacks a portion of them. The sample holds about 58,000 clones, about 85% seen once. Sequenced sample: peripheral blood. The receptor source for this set is a man aged 35-49 years with active COVID-19.

The rearrangement joins TRBV5-1 to TRBJ2-1, with 8 bases aligning to TRBD1. Germline CDR1 and CDR2: SGHRS and YFSETQ. V lost 5 bases, J lost 7 bases, and 14 bases stayed unmatched. This CDR3 contains 16 residues. The CDR3 loop reads CASRGVDRGYENEQFF. The CDR3, as DNA: TGCGCCAGCAGGGGGGTTGACAGGGGTTATGAGAATGAGCAGTTCTTC. Looking up the rest from reference TRBV5-1 and TRBJ2-1 gives the full variable domain: KAGVTQTPRYLIKTRGQQVTLSCSPISGHRSVSWYQQTPGQGLQFLFEYFSETQRNKGNFPGRFSGRQFSNSRSEMNVSTLELGDSALYLCASRGVDRGYENEQFFGPGTRLTVL.

The V and J genes are TRBV30 and TRBJ1-2; 7 positions match TRBD1. Germline V lookup: CDR1 GTSNPN, CDR2 SVGIG (reference sequence). Trimming removed 4 bases from V and 1 base from J; junction bases left unmatched: 3. The CDR3 has 13 amino acids. CDR3 bases: TGTGCCTGGAAGGACAGGCTTAACTATGGCTACACCTTC. Translation gives CAWKDRLNYGYTF.

This chain uses TRBV10-2 with TRBJ2-7; 7 positions match TRBD2. CDR3 size: 15 residues. Germline assignment: CDR1 WSHSY and CDR2 SAAADI. With 1 base clipped from V and 5 bases from J, the junction kept 8 bases outside the gene matches. CDR3 DNA sequence: TGCGCCAGCAGTGAGTTGGGGGGAGGGCCAAACGAGCAGTACTTC. It translates to CASSELGGGPNEQYF.

This clone ranks as medium-sized. The gene calls are TRBV18 and TRBJ1-5; D may be TRBD1 (6 bases). CDR1 is KGHSH, CDR2 LQKENI, per germline. V lost 2 bases, J lost 3 bases, and 11 bases lay in between. CDR3 length equals 15 residues. The CDR3 DNA reads as TGTGCCAGCTCACCAGGGGGCGACTCCAATCAGCCCCAGCATTTT. Amino acids: CASSPGGDSNQPQHF. The full variable domain, rest sourced from reference TRBV18 and TRBJ1-5, is NAGVMQNPRHLVRRRGQEARLRCSPMKGHSHVYWYRQLPEEGLKFMVYLQKENIIDESGMPKERFSAEFPKEGPSILRIQQVVRGDSAAYFCASSPGGDSNQPQHFGDGTRLSIL.

This clone was seen only once. This rearrangement joins TRBV13 to TRBJ2-7, with a possible D match to TRBD2 (6 bases). V was cut by 5 bases and J by 0 bases, with 14 bases left in between. From germline, CDR1 is PRHDT and CDR2 FYEKMQ (reference sequence). This CDR3 is built from 15 residues. Here the CDR3 DNA reads TGTGCCAGCAGCCGCGGGACGGCTAGCTCCTACGAGCAGTACTTC. Its protein is CASSRGTASSYEQYF.

The chain combines TRBV7-9 with TRBJ2-1; 7 positions match TRBD2. The CDR3 sequence is 19 residues long. The germline CDR1 and CDR2 sequences are SEHNR and FQNEAQ (reference sequence). With V trimmed by 5 bases and J by 5 bases, 21 bases remained unmatched. CDR3 region: CASSPSAGNGASGNNEQFF. The CDR3 DNA reads as TGTGCCAGCAGCCCATCGGCAGGCAATGGGGCTAGCGGCAACAATGAGCAGTTCTTC. Looking up the rest from reference TRBV7-9 and TRBJ2-1 gives the full variable domain: DTGVSQNPRHKITKRGQNVTFRCDPISEHNRLYWYRQTLGQGPEFLTYFQNEAQLEKSRLLSDRFSAERPKGSFSTLEIQRTEQGDSAMYLCASSPSAGNGASGNNEQFFGPGTRLTVL.

In its sample, this clone was seen once. CDR3 amino acids: CASSFSGTGTGANVLTF. The CDR3 DNA is TGTGCCAGCAGTTTCTCCGGGACAGGGACTGGGGCCAACGTCCTGACTTTC. V usage is TRBV28 and J usage is TRBJ2-6, with 9 bases that match TRBD1. Per germline, CDR1 MDHEN and CDR2 SYDVKM. The J segment lost 2 bases and the V segment lost 3 bases, leaving 5 bases of the junction unmatched. The CDR3 is 17 residues long.

In DNA, the CDR3 is TGTGCCAGTTGCCGTGACAGGGGGCGGGGAGGCTACACCTTC. The encoded protein is CASCRDRGRGGYTF. The rearrangement links TRBV28 to TRBJ1-2, with 10 bases fitting TRBD1. Germline loops: CDR1 MDHEN, CDR2 SYDVKM. The CDR3 totals 14 residues. J was trimmed by 8 bases and V by 9 bases; bases with no gene match: 12.

The chain employs TRBV4-1 and TRBJ2-5, with 7 positions matching TRBD1. CDR1 and CDR2 from the germline V gene are MGHRA and YSYEKL. Trimming cost V 5 bases and J 4 bases; bases outside gene matches: 7. The CDR3 sequence is 14 residues long. CDR3: CASSFRTGLETQYF. DNA of the CDR3: TGCGCCAGCAGCTTCCGGACAGGACTAGAGACCCAGTACTTC.

This clone was picked up a small number of times. The rearrangement uses TRBV7-3 and TRBJ2-2; possible D gene TRBD2, 6 bases. V lost 2 bases to trimming and J lost 2 bases, with 9 bases between them. The CDR3 consists of 15 residues. Germline V CDR1 and CDR2: SGHTA, FQGTGA. CDR3 protein: CASSLGRDNTGELFF. The CDR3, as DNA: TGTGCCAGCAGCTTAGGGCGGGATAACACCGGGGAGCTGTTTTTT.

The chain uses TRBV21-1 and TRBJ2-2; the table's D call, TRBD2, was not checked against the DNA. TRBV21-1 is a known pseudogene. The CDR3 covers 14 residues. DNA of the CDR3: TGTGCCAGCAGCAAAGAAACCCCACTCGGGGAGCTGTTTTTT. As protein: CASSKETPLGELFF.

The chain links TRBV11-2 to TRBJ2-3; 8 bases align to TRBD2. The CDR3 consists of 15 residues. Per germline, CDR1 SGHAT and CDR2 FQNNGV. Germline trimming cut 2 bases from V and 0 bases from J; bases unmatched to any gene: 1. In DNA, the CDR3 is TGTGCCAGCAGCTTATGGACTAGCAGCACAGATACGCAGTATTTT. This gives the protein CASSLWTSSTDTQYF.

The V and J genes are TRBV30 and TRBJ1-5; TRBD1 matches at 9 bases. V lost 2 bases, J lost 4 bases, and 6 bases stayed unmatched. The length of the CDR3 is 15 residues. CDR1 is GTSNPN, CDR2 SVGIG, per germline (reference sequence). CDR3 residues: CAWSWGTGSNQPQHF. CDR3 sequence (DNA): TGTGCCTGGAGTTGGGGGACAGGGTCGAATCAGCCCCAGCATTTT.

This chain connects TRBV3-1 (or the pseudogene TRBV3-2) to TRBJ2-5; 7 nucleotides match TRBD1. This CDR3 has 15 amino acids. V dropped 5 bases and J dropped 3; count of bases not matched to a gene: 9. The germline V gene encodes CDR1 LGHDT and CDR2 YNNKEL (reference sequence). The CDR3 spells CASSYPGTEEETQYF. The CDR3 nucleotides are TGTGCCAGCAGCTATCCCGGGACAGAAGAAGAGACCCAGTACTTC.

The chain carries TRBV10-2 and TRBJ2-7, with 9 bases matching TRBD2. After removal of 6 bases from V and 7 bases from J, the junction contained 10 bases not matched to a gene. Germline loops: CDR1 WSHSY, CDR2 SAAADI. CDR3 length: 14 amino acids. The CDR3 protein is CASRVGTSFGEQYF. In DNA form, the CDR3 reads TGCGCCAGCAGGGTAGGGACTAGCTTCGGGGAGCAGTACTTC.

The J gene is TRBJ1-2, the V gene TRBV2, with D possibly being TRBD1 (6 bases). Trimming removed 8 bases at V and 8 bases at J, with 18 bases between. Per the germline V gene, CDR1 is SNHLY and CDR2 is FYNNEI. The CDR3 spans 13 residues. The CDR3 region is CASWRTGQGGYTF. Written as DNA, the CDR3 is TGTGCCAGCTGGAGAACAGGGCAGGGAGGCTACACCTTC.

The table lists this clone with many counts. The CDR3 spells CASSIGSGTGDYGYTF. As DNA, the CDR3 is TGTGCCAGTAGTATAGGCTCCGGGACAGGCGACTATGGCTACACCTTC. The chain carries TRBV19 and TRBJ1-2, with 8 nucleotides matching TRBD1. V gave up 1 base and J gave up 3 bases; unmatched junction bases: 7. The CDR3 loop spans 16 amino acids. The germline V gene encodes CDR1 LNHDA and CDR2 SQIVND (reference sequence).

This sequence joins TRBV7-3 and TRBJ1-6, with TRBD1 identical over 7 bases. The CDR3 is 14 residues long. The germline gives CDR1 SGHTA, CDR2 FQGTGA. With V trimmed by 6 bases and J by 8 bases, 7 bases remained unmatched. In DNA, the CDR3 is TGTGCCAGCAGAACGACAGGGAATGATTCACCCCTCCACTTT. Encoded protein: CASRTTGNDSPLHF.